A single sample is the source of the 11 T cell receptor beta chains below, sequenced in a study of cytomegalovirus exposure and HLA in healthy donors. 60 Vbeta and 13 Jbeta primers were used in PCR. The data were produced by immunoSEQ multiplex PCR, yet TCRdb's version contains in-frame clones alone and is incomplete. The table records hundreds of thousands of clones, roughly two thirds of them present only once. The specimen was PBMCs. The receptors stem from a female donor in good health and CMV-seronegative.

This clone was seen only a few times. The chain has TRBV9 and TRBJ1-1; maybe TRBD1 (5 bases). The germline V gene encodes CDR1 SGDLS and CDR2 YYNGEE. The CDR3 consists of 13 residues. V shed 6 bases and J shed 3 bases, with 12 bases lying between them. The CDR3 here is CASTLGGDTEAFF. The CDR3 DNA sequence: TGTGCCAGCACCTTGGGGGGGGACACTGAAGCTTTCTTT.

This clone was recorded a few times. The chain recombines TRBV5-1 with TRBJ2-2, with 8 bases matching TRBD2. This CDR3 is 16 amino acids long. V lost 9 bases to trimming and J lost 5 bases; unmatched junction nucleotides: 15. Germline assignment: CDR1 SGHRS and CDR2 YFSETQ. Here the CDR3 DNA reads TGCGCCACCAGTTCCCCCGCGGGAGGTGAAACCGGGGAGCTGTTTTTT. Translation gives CATSSPAGGETGELFF.

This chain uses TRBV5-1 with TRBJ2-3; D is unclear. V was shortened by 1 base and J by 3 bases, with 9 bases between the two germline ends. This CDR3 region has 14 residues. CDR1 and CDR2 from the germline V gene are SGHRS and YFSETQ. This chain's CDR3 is CASSLSRWTDTQYF. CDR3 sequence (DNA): TGCGCCAGCAGCTTGTCTAGGTGGACAGATACGCAGTATTTT. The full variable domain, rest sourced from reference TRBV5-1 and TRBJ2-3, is KAGVTQTPRYLIKTRGQQVTLSCSPISGHRSVSWYQQTPGQGLQFLFEYFSETQRNKGNFPGRFSGRQFSNSRSEMNVSTLELGDSALYLCASSLSRWTDTQYFGPGTRLTVL.

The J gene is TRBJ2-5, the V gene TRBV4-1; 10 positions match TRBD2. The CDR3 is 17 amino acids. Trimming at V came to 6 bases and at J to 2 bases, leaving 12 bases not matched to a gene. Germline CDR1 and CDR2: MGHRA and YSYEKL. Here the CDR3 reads CASSPGLAVGYQETQYF. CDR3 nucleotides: TGCGCCAGCAGTCCAGGACTAGCGGTTGGTTATCAAGAGACCCAGTACTTC.

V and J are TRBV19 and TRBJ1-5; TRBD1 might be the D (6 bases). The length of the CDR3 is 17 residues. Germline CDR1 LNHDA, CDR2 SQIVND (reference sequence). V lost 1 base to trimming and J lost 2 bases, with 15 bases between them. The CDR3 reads CASSIVRGHEGNQPQHF. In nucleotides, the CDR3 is TGTGCCAGTAGTATAGTGCGGGGGCACGAGGGCAATCAGCCCCAGCATTTT.

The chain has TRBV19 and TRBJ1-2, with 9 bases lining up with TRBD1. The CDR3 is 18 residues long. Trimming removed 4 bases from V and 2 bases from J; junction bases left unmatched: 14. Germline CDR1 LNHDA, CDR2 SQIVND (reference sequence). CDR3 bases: TGTGCCAGTAGTAATTTTCTGGGACAGGGTTTCACAAACTATGGCTACACCTTC. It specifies CASSNFLGQGFTNYGYTF.

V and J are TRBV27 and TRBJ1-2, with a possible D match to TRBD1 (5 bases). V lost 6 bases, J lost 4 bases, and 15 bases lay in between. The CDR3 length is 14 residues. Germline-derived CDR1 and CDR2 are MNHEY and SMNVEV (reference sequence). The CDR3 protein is CASSSKTELYGYTF. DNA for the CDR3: TGTGCCAGCAGCTCCAAGACAGAGCTCTATGGCTACACCTTC.

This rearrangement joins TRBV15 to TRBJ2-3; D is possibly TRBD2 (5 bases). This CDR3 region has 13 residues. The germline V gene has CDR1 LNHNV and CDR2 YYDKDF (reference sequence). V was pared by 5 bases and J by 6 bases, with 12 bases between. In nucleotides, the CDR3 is TGTGCCACCAGCGGGAGTCGGGCGGATACGCAGTATTTT. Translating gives CATSGSRADTQYF.

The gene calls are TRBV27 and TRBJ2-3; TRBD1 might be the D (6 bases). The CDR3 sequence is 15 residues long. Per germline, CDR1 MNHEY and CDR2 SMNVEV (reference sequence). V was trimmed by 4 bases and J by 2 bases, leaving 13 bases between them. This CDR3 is CASSSRTASTDTQYF. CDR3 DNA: TGTGCCAGCAGTTCCCGGACAGCGTCCACAGATACGCAGTATTTT.

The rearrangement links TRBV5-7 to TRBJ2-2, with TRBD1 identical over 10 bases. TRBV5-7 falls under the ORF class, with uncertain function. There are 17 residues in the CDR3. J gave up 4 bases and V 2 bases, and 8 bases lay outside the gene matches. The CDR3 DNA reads TGTGCCAGCAGCTTCGTAATTTGGACAGGGGGCACCGGGGAGCTGTTTTTT. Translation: CASSFVIWTGGTGELFF.

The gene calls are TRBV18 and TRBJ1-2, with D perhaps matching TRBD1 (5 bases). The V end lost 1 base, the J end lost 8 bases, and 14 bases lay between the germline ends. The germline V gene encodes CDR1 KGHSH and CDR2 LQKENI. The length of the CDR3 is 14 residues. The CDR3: CASSPQDRGNGYTF. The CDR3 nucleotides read TGTGCCAGCTCACCACAAGATCGGGGGAACGGCTACACCTTC.